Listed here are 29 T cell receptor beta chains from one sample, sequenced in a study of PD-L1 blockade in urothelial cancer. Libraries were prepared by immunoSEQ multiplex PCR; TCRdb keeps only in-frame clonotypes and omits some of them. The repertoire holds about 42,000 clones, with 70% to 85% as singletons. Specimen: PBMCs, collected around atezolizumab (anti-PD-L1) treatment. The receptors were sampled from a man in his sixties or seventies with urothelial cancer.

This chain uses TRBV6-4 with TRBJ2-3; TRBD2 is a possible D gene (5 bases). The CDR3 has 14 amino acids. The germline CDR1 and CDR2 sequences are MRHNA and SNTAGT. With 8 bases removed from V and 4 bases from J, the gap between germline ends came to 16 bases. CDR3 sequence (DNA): TGTGCCAGCTCAATTGACTCGGGATCAGATACGCAGTATTTT. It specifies CASSIDSGSDTQYF.

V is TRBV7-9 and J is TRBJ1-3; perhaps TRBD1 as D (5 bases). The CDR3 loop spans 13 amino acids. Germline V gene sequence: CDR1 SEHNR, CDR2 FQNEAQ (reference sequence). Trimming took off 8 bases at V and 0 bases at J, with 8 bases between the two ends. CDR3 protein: CASGRGSGNTIYF. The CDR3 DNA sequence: TGTGCCAGCGGTAGGGGCTCTGGAAACACCATATATTTT.

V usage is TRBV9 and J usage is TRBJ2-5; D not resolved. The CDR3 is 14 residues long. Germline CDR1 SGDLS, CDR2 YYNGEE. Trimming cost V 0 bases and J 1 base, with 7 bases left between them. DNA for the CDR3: TGTGCCAGCAGCGTAGAGCCCCTCCAAGAGACCCAGTACTTC. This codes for CASSVEPLQETQYF.

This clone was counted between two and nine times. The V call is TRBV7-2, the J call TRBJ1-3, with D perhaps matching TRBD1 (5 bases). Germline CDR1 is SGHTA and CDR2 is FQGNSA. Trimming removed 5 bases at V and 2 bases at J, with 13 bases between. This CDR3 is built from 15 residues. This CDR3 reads CASSPRVGAGNTIYF. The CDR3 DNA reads TGTGCCAGCAGCCCCCGTGTAGGGGCTGGAAACACCATATATTTT.

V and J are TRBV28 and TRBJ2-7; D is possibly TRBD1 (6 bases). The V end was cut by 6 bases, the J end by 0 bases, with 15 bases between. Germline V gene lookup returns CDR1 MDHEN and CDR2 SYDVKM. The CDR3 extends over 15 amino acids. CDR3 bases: TGTGCCAGCAGCAAGCCCGGACAGAGCTCCTACGAGCAGTACTTC. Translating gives CASSKPGQSSYEQYF. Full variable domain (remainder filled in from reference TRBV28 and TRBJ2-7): DVKVTQSSRYLVKRTGEKVFLECVQDMDHENMFWYRQDPGLGLRLIYFSYDVKMKEKGDIPEGYSVSREKKERFSLILESASTNQTSMYLCASSKPGQSSYEQYFGPGTRLTVT.

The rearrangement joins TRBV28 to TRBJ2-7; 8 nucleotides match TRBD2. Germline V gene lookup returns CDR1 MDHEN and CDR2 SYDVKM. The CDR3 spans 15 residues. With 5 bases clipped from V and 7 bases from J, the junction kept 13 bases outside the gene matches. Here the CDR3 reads CASSTPGLVMGEQYF. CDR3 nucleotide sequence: TGTGCCAGCAGTACCCCGGGACTAGTGATGGGGGAGCAGTACTTC.

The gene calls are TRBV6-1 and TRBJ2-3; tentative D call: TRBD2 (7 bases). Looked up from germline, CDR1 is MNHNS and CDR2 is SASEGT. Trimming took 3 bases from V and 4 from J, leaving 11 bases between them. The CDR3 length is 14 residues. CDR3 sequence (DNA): TGTGCCAGCAGTGACGGCGGGGGCGCAGATACGCAGTATTTT. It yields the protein CASSDGGGADTQYF.

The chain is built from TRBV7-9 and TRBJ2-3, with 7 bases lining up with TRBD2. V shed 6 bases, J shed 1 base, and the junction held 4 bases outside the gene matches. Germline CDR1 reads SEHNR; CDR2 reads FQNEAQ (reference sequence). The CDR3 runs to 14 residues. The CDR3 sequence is CASRGSGGTDTQYF. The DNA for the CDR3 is TGTGCCAGCAGGGGAAGCGGGGGCACAGATACGCAGTATTTT.

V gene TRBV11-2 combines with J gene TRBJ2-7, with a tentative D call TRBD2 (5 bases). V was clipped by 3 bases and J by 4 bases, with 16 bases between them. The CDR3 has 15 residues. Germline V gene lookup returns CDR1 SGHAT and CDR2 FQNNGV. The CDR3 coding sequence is TGTGCCAGCAGCTTGGGAGCTGGTAGCAGATACGAGCAGTACTTC. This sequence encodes CASSLGAGSRYEQYF.

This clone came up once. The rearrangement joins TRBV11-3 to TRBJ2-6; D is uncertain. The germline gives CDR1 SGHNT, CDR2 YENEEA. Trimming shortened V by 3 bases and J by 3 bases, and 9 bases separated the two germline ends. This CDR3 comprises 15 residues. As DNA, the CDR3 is TGTGCCAGCAGCTTTGTCTTAGATGGGGCCAACGTCCTGACTTTC. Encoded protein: CASSFVLDGANVLTF. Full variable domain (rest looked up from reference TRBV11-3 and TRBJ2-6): EAGVVQSPRYKIIEKKQPVAFWCNPISGHNTLYWYLQNLGQGPELLIRYENEEAVDDSQLPKDRFSAERLKGVDSTLKIQPAELGDSAVYLCASSFVLDGANVLTFGAGSRLTVL.

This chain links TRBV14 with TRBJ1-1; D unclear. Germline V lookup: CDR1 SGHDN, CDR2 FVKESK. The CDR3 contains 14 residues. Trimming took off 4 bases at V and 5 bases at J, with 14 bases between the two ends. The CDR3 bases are TGTGCCAGCAGCCCGGTACAGAGTTTTACTGAAGCTTTCTTT. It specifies CASSPVQSFTEAFF.

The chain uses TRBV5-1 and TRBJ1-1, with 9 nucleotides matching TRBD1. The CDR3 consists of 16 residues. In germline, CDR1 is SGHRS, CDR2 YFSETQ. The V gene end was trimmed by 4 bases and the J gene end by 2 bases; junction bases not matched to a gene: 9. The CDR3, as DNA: TGCGCCAGCAGCCCTTCCGGGACAGGGTACAACACTGAAGCTTTCTTT. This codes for CASSPSGTGYNTEAFF. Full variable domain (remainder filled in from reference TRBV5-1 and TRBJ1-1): KAGVTQTPRYLIKTRGQQVTLSCSPISGHRSVSWYQQTPGQGLQFLFEYFSETQRNKGNFPGRFSGRQFSNSRSEMNVSTLELGDSALYLCASSPSGTGYNTEAFFGQGTRLTVV.

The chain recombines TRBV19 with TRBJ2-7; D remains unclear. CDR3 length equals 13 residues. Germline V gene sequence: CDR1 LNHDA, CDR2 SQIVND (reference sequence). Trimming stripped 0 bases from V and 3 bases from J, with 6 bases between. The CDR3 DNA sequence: TGTGCCAGTAGTATAGATCTAGTCTACGAGCAGTACTTC. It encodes CASSIDLVYEQYF.

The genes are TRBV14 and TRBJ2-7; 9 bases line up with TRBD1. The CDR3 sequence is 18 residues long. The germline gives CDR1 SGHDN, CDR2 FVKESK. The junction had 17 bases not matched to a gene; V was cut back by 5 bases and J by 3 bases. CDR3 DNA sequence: TGTGCCAGCAGCGCGCAACAGGGGGCGAAATTTTTAGGCTACGAGCAGTACTTC. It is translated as CASSAQQGAKFLGYEQYF.

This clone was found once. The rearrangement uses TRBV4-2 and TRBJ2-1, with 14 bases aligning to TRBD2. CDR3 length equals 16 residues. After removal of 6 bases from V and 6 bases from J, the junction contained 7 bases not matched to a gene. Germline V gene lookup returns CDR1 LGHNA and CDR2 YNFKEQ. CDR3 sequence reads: CASSRSGTSGSNEQFF. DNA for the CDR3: TGTGCCAGCAGTCGATCGGGGACTAGCGGGAGCAATGAGCAGTTCTTC.

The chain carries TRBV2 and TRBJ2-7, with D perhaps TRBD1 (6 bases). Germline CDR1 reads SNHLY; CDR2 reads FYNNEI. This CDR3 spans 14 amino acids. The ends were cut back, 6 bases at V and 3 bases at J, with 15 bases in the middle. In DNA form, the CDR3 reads TGTGCCAGCAGCCCACAGGGCTCGAACTACGAGCAGTACTTC. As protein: CASSPQGSNYEQYF.

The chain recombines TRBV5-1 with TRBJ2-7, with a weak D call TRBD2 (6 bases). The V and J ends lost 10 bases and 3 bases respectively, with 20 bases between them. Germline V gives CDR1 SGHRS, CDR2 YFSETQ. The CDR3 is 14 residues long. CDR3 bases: TGCGCCGGCCCCCTCACTAGCAAGGACTACGAGCAGTACTTC. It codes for CAGPLTSKDYEQYF. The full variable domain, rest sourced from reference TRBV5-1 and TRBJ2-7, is KAGVTQTPRYLIKTRGQQVTLSCSPISGHRSVSWYQQTPGQGLQFLFEYFSETQRNKGNFPGRFSGRQFSNSRSEMNVSTLELGDSALYLCAGPLTSKDYEQYFGPGTRLTVT.

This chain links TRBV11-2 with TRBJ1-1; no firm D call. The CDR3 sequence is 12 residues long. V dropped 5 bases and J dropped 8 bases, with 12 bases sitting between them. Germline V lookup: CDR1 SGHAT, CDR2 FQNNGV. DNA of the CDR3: TGTGCCAGCAGCACGAGGGTTAAGGAAGCTTTCTTT. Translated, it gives CASSTRVKEAFF.

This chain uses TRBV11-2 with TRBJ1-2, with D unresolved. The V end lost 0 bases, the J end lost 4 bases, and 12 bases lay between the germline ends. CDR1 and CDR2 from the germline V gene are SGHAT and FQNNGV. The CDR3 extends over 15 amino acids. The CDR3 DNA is TGTGCCAGCAGCTTAGATACCGCAAGCGGCTATGGCTACACCTTC. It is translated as CASSLDTASGYGYTF.

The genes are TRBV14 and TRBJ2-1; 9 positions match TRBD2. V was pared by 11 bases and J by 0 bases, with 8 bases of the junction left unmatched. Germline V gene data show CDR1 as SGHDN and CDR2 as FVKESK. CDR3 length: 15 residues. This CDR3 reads CARLAAGYSYNEQFF. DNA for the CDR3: TGTGCCCGACTAGCGGCCGGTTACTCCTACAATGAGCAGTTCTTC.

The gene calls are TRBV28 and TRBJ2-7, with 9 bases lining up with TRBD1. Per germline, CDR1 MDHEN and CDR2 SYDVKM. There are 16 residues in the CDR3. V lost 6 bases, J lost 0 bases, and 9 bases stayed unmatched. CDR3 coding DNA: TGTGCCAGCAGATCTACCCCGGGACAGGGCTCCTACGAGCAGTACTTC. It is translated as CASRSTPGQGSYEQYF.

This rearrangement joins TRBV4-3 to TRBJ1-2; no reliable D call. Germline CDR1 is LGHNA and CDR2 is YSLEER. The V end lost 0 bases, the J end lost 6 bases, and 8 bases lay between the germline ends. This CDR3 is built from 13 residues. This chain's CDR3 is CASSQDPGNGYTF. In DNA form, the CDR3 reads TGCGCCAGCAGCCAAGACCCGGGTAATGGCTACACCTTC.

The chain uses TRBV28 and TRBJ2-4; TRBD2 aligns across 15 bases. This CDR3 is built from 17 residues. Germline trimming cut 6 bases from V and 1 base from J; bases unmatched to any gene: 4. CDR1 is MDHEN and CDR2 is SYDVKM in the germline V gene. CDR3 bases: TGTGCCAGCAGGGGACTAGCGGGAGGCGGTGCCAAAAACATTCAGTACTTC. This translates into CASRGLAGGGAKNIQYF.

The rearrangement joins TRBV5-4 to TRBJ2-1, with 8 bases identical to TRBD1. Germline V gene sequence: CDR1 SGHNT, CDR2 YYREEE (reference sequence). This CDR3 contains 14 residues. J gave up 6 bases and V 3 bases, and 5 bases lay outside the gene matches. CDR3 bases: TGTGCCAGCAGCTACTGGACAGGGTTCAATGAGCAGTTCTTC. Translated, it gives CASSYWTGFNEQFF.

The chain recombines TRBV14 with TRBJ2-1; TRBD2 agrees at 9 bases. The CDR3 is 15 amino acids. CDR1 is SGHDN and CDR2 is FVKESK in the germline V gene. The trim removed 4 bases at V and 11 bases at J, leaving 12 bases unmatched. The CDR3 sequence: CASSPRGSGSRKQFF. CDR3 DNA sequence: TGTGCCAGCAGCCCCCGGGGTAGCGGGAGTAGGAAGCAGTTCTTC.

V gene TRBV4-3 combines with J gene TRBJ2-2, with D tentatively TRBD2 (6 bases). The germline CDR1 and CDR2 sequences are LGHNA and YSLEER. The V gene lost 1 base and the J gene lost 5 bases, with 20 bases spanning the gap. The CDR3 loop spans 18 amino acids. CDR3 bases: TGCGCCAGCAGCCAAGTACCCATCAACGGGGGAGATACCGGGGAGCTGTTTTTT. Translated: CASSQVPINGGDTGELFF.

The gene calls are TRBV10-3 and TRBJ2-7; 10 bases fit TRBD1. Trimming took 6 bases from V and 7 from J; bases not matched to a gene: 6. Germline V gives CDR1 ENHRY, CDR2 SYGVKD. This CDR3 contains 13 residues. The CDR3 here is CAIRRDRGREQYF. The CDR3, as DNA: TGTGCCATCAGGAGGGACAGGGGAAGGGAGCAGTACTTC.

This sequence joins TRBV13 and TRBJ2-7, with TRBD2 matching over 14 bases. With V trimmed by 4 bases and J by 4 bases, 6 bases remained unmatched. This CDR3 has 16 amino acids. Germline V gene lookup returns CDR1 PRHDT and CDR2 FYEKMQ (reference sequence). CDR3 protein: CASSSRGLAGAYEQYF. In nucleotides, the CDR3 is TGTGCCAGCAGCTCCAGGGGACTAGCGGGAGCGTACGAGCAGTACTTC.

CDR3 DNA sequence: TGTGCCAGCAGTGAATCTTCAGGGGGGATCTCTGGGGCCAACGTCCTGACTTTC. Amino acid sequence: CASSESSGGISGANVLTF. The chain is built from TRBV25-1 and TRBJ2-6; D is perhaps TRBD1 (7 bases). The V gene's germline CDR1 is MGHDK and CDR2 SYGVNS. V was shortened by 1 base and J by 0 bases, with 13 bases between the two germline ends. The CDR3 totals 18 residues.